Following are 7 T cell receptor beta chains from one sample sequenced in a study of cytomegalovirus exposure and HLA in healthy donors. The study ran its PCR with 60 Vbeta and 13 Jbeta primers. Measured with immunoSEQ multiplex PCR; TCRdb has only the in-frame clones, and not every one. Here the sample spans 190,000 or so clones, around 75% being singletons. Specimen: PBMCs. Receptors originate from a male donor in good health and CMV-seropositive.

The chain recombines TRBV27 with TRBJ2-7; 7 bases are a match to TRBD1. Germline-derived CDR1 and CDR2 are MNHEY and SMNVEV (reference sequence). The CDR3 is 13 residues long. With 6 bases clipped from V and 1 base from J, the junction kept 3 bases outside the gene matches. CDR3 nucleotide sequence: TGTGCCAGCAGCCACAGGGGATCCTACGAGCAGTACTTC. It codes for CASSHRGSYEQYF.

The rearrangement uses TRBV5-1 and TRBJ2-3; TRBD2 matches at 11 bases. The ends lost 3 bases at V and 3 bases at J; junction bases unmatched: 12. The length of the CDR3 is 18 residues. The V gene's germline CDR1 is SGHRS and CDR2 YFSETQ. In nucleotides, the CDR3 is TGCGCCAGCAGCTACTTAGCGGGGGGGCCGCTGGTAACAGATACGCAGTATTTT. Translated: CASSYLAGGPLVTDTQYF.

This clone occurred once. This rearrangement joins TRBV6-5 to TRBJ1-2, with D perhaps matching TRBD1 (6 bases). The length of the CDR3 is 15 residues. The germline V gene has CDR1 MNHEY and CDR2 SVGAGI. Trimming removed 4 bases at V and 6 bases at J, with 18 bases between. The CDR3 reads CASSLRREGVNGYTF. In nucleotides, the CDR3 is TGTGCCAGCAGTTTACGGAGGGAGGGGGTTAATGGCTACACCTTC.

This clone has only one observation. The chain employs TRBV4-3 and TRBJ2-1, with a weak D call TRBD1 (5 bases). The CDR3 is 15 amino acids. V was clipped by 4 bases and J by 6 bases, with 16 bases between them. Looked up from germline, CDR1 is LGHNA and CDR2 is YSLEER. The CDR3 DNA reads as TGCGCCAGCAGCCCTTCTCCAGGGCTGCCCAATGAGCAGTTCTTC. Translated, it gives CASSPSPGLPNEQFF.

The chain is built from TRBV18 and TRBJ1-2; 12 positions agree with TRBD1. The CDR3 spans 13 residues. The J segment lost 7 bases and the V segment lost 6 bases, leaving 3 bases of the junction unmatched. Germline CDR1 and CDR2: KGHSH and LQKENI. The DNA for the CDR3 is TGTGCCAGCTCTAAGGGACAGGGGGCTGGCTACACCTTC. Residues: CASSKGQGAGYTF.

This clone was observed a few times. The chain combines TRBV7-2 with TRBJ2-7; the match to TRBD1 covers 10 bases. V shed 4 bases and J 5 bases; nucleotides not matched to a gene: 5. Germline V gene sequence: CDR1 SGHTA, CDR2 FQGNSA. The length of the CDR3 is 14 residues. CDR3 sequence: CASSSGTGVNEQYF. CDR3 in DNA: TGTGCCAGCAGCTCCGGGACAGGGGTAAACGAGCAGTACTTC.

This clone has just one count. The chain uses TRBV7-3 and TRBJ2-1; 10 bases are a match to TRBD2. CDR1 and CDR2 (germline): SGHTA, FQGTGA. The CDR3 has 15 amino acids. V trimming: 4 bases; J trimming: 6 bases; junction bases outside the gene matches: 6. The CDR3 DNA is TGTGCCAGCAGCTACTTAGCGGGAGGCTCCAATGAGCAGTTCTTC. Translated, it gives CASSYLAGGSNEQFF.